This TCR beta chain came from a study of T-cell memory formation after mild COVID-19. V was trimmed by 2 bases and J by 3 bases, leaving 10 bases between them. The CDR3 covers 14 residues. This clonotype was counted only a few times. Using its own MiXCR run on the 5' RACE reads, TCRdb lists one record per CDR3 protein. The profile covers under 700,000 distinct CDR3 sequences, with roughly 20% appearing a single time and under 15% taken by the ten largest. V usage is TRBV12-3 or TRBV12-4 and J usage is TRBJ1-1; D perhaps matches TRBD1 (5 bases). Input material: PBMCs or a T cell subset sorted from them (not recorded which). The TCR comes from an adult woman who had mild COVID-19 (a few samples of this study predate the infection). Cell type and time point are not known. CDR3 region: CASSLYGGDTEAFF. For the CDR3, the DNA is TGTGCCAGCAGTTTATATGGGGGGGACACTGAAGCTTTCTTT.